Sequencing of this T cell receptor (beta chain) was carried out in a study of graft-versus-host responses after intestinal transplantation. Study summary: After anti-thymocyte globulin induction, recipients took tacrolimus and steroids for 3 to 4 years. Findings and limits, study-wide: Patients who carried graft-donor T cell macrochimerism also had high graft-versus-host to host-versus-graft clonal ratios in their allografts. Early declines in HvG clones that occurred post-transplant were associated with peak circulating GvH clone levels.

Turning to this clone: What it recognizes is unknown.

Germline V lookup: CDR1 SGHKS, CDR2 YYEKEE (reference sequence). Deletions cut 1 base from V and 3 bases from J, with 20 bases between. The CDR3 is made up of 18 amino acids. Data came from immunoSEQ multiplex PCR; TCRdb stores just in-frame clones and leaves some out. This sample carries some 120,000 clones, just over 90% of them seen once, and the ten largest clones take approximately 0.17%. This specimen consisted of unstimulated CD4+ T cells sorted from spleen or lymph node cells, obtained before intestinal transplant. The J gene is TRBJ1-5, the V gene TRBV5-5; D is possibly TRBD1 (6 bases). The TCR was taken from a human donor who received an intestinal transplant. CDR3 amino acids: CASSLTPGEGVINQPQHF. The CDR3 nucleotides are TGTGCCAGCAGCTTGACCCCGGGGGAGGGGGTAATCAATCAGCCCCAGCATTTT.